This T cell receptor beta chain was identified during a study of T cells in Graves' hyperthyroidism and ophthalmopathy. Diagnoses were made from clinical symptoms, serum measures (thyroxine and TRAb), thyroid ultrasound and orbital computed tomography. The source material, RNA transcripts, was used to amplify TCR beta CDR3 regions. The HTBI primer set served for first-round RT-PCR of the TCR CDR3. TCRdb itself ran the multiplex PCR reads through MiXCR, one entry per CDR3 protein. The data show over 200,000 distinct CDR3 sequences, 14% to 15% seen once. This clonotype showed up many times. Its antigen is still unknown. Study-wide points: Most clonotypes expanded in thyroid above 0.001 were likewise present in blood.

Trimming took off 6 bases at V and 5 bases at J, with 10 bases between the two ends. The CDR3 consists of 13 residues. Germline CDR1 and CDR2: SNHLY and FYNNEI. The gene calls are TRBV2 and TRBJ2-2; TRBD1 is a possible D gene (6 bases). This TCR was sampled from a woman aged 40 to 50 with Graves' hyperthyroidism that later progressed to Graves' ophthalmopathy. The sample consisted of blood. The CDR3 sequence is CASRIGQTGELFF. CDR3 DNA sequence: TGTGCCAGCAGAATCGGACAGACCGGGGAGCTGTTTTTT.